The 20 T cell receptor beta chains below were found in one sample sequenced in a study of cytomegalovirus exposure and HLA in healthy donors. This PCR relied on a set of 60 Vbeta primers and 13 Jbeta primers. The data were produced by immunoSEQ multiplex PCR, yet TCRdb's version contains in-frame clones alone and is incomplete. The sample consists of tens of thousands of clones, approximately 69% of them appearing once. Sequenced input: PBMCs. These TCRs come from a boy aged 5-17 years in good health and CMV-seropositive.

This clone was detected only once. The V and J genes are TRBV27 and TRBJ2-7; TRBD2 matches at 11 bases. The CDR3 is made up of 16 amino acids. The V and J ends lost 5 bases and 0 bases, in that order; junction bases with no gene match: 6. CDR1 and CDR2 from the germline V gene are MNHEY and SMNVEV (reference sequence). CDR3 amino acids: CASSLLGTSGSYEQYF. The DNA for the CDR3 is TGTGCCAGCAGTCTACTGGGGACTAGCGGCTCCTACGAGCAGTACTTC.

This clone has just one count. The chain recombines TRBV11-2 with TRBJ2-6, with 9 positions matching TRBD1. The junction had 8 bases not matched to a gene; V was cut back by 2 bases and J by 0 bases. Germline assignment: CDR1 SGHAT and CDR2 FQNNGV. This CDR3 spans 19 amino acids. In DNA, the CDR3 is TGTGCCAGCAGCTTACGACCGGGACAGGGCATCTCTGGGGCCAACGTCCTGACTTTC. Encoded protein: CASSLRPGQGISGANVLTF. Drawing the rest from reference TRBV11-2 and TRBJ2-6, the complete variable domain is EAGVAQSPRYKIIEKRQSVAFWCNPISGHATLYWYQQILGQGPKLLIQFQNNGVVDDSQLPKDRFSAERLKGVDSTLKIQPAKLEDSAVYLCASSLRPGQGISGANVLTFGAGSRLTVL.

CDR3 sequence reads: CASSPESGENTDTQYF. The DNA of the CDR3 is TGTGCCAGCAGCCCCGAAAGCGGGGAGAACACAGATACGCAGTATTTT. The chain uses TRBV7-9 and TRBJ2-3; 7 nucleotides agree with TRBD2. Germline V gene data show CDR1 as SEHNR and CDR2 as FQNEAQ (reference sequence). The CDR3 is 16 residues long. V lost 5 bases, J lost 2 bases, and 10 bases stayed unmatched.

The V call is TRBV19, the J call TRBJ1-1; D remains ambiguous. The CDR3 runs to 13 residues. Germline loops: CDR1 LNHDA, CDR2 SQIVND (reference sequence). V was trimmed by 6 bases and J by 0 bases, leaving 8 bases between them. This chain's CDR3 is CASSLYMNTEAFF. The DNA for the CDR3 is TGTGCCAGTAGCTTATATATGAACACTGAAGCTTTCTTT.

This chain links TRBV7-2 with TRBJ2-7; 7 nucleotides line up with TRBD2. V shed 5 bases, J shed 7 bases, and the junction held 11 bases outside the gene matches. The V gene's germline CDR1 is SGHTA and CDR2 FQGNSA. The CDR3 sequence is 14 residues long. As DNA, the CDR3 is TGTGCCAGCAGCCTCCAGCGGGGCGTACGAGAGCAGTACTTC. It codes for CASSLQRGVREQYF.

In its sample, this clone was seen a few times. The chain joins TRBV5-6 to TRBJ2-1; D is undetermined. Per germline, CDR1 SGHDT and CDR2 YYEEEE. The CDR3 loop spans 18 amino acids. Deletions cut 3 bases from V and 0 bases from J, with 19 bases between. The DNA for the CDR3 is TGTGCCAGCAGCTCATTCCTGTCCAGTTCCAGCTCCTACAATGAGCAGTTCTTC. Its protein is CASSSFLSSSSSYNEQFF.

The CDR3: CSVEDEQRNTGELFF. The DNA for the CDR3 is TGCAGCGTTGAAGATGAGCAAAGGAACACCGGGGAGCTGTTTTTT. V is TRBV29-1 and J is TRBJ2-2; D ambiguous. Trimming removed 0 bases at V and 1 base at J, with 9 bases between. This CDR3 has 15 amino acids. Germline V gene lookup returns CDR1 SQVTM and CDR2 ANQGSEA.

The chain has TRBV5-1 and TRBJ2-7; D possibly corresponds to TRBD1 (5 bases). Germline values: CDR1 SGHRS, CDR2 YFSETQ. CDR3 length equals 16 residues. The V end was cut by 5 bases, the J end by 0 bases, with 18 bases between. This chain's CDR3 is CASRPPGFRSSYEQYF. CDR3 DNA: TGCGCCAGCAGACCACCAGGGTTTAGGAGCTCCTACGAGCAGTACTTC.

V gene TRBV7-2 combines with J gene TRBJ2-1, with TRBD2 matching 8 bases. V trimming: 5 bases; J trimming: 4 bases; junction bases outside the gene matches: 7. CDR1 is SGHTA, CDR2 FQGNSA, per germline. The CDR3 has 15 residues. In nucleotides, the CDR3 is TGTGCCAGCAGCCTGATAGCGGGACTATACAATGAGCAGTTCTTC. It codes for CASSLIAGLYNEQFF.

The V call is TRBV6-4, the J call TRBJ2-1; maybe TRBD1 (6 bases). CDR1 is MRHNA, CDR2 SNTAGT, per germline. CDR3 length: 16 residues. The V end lost 2 bases, the J end lost 4 bases, and 15 bases lay between the germline ends. The CDR3 DNA is TGTGCCAGCAGTGACAGACAGGCAAGCCCTTACAATGAGCAGTTCTTC. It encodes CASSDRQASPYNEQFF.

In the case of this clone: The junction departs from germline at one end; a sequencing error may be responsible. V gene TRBV6-5 combines with J gene TRBJ1-2; weak D call: TRBD1 (6 bases). This CDR3 region has 15 residues. Germline V gene lookup returns CDR1 MNHEY and CDR2 SVGAGI. This CDR3 is CASSYQRTDSYGYPF. CDR3 sequence (DNA): TGTGCCAGCAGTTACCAACGGACAGACTCCTATGGCTACCCCTTC.

The CDR3 spells CASPLAGELFF. The CDR3 DNA follows: TGTGCCAGTCCCCTTGCCGGGGAGCTGTTTTTT. J is TRBJ2-2 and V is TRBV19; the D is unclear. CDR3 size: 11 residues. CDR1 is LNHDA and CDR2 is SQIVND in the germline V gene (reference sequence). V shed 8 bases and J shed 6 bases, with 7 bases lying between them.

The chain joins TRBV7-3 to TRBJ2-5; TRBD1 matches at 9 bases. The J call is doubtful: the DNA matches TRBJ2-7 better. CDR3 length equals 14 residues. Germline V gives CDR1 SGHTA, CDR2 FQGTGA. The CDR3 nucleotides are TGTGCCAGCAGCCCCGGGGGACAGGGCTACGAGCAGTACTTC. Translation gives CASSPGGQGYEQYF.

The chain uses TRBV7-2 and TRBJ2-7, with D perhaps TRBD2 (6 bases). Germline V lookup: CDR1 SGHTA, CDR2 FQGNSA. Deletions cut 7 bases from V and 5 bases from J, with 21 bases between. The CDR3 totals 15 residues. The CDR3 DNA is TGTGCCAGCACCCTTGAGGCCGTTGGGACTGACGAGCAGTACTTC. It translates to CASTLEAVGTDEQYF. The full variable domain, its missing parts supplied by reference TRBV7-2 and TRBJ2-7, is GAGVSQSPSNKVTEKGKDVELRCDPISGHTALYWYRQSLGQGLEFLIYFQGNSAPDKSGLPSDRFSAERTGGSVSTLTIQRTQQEDSAVYLCASTLEAVGTDEQYFGPGTRLTVT.

This clone was recorded only once. The chain combines TRBV7-2 with TRBJ2-7; TRBD1 might be the D (6 bases). The CDR3 loop spans 16 amino acids. The V and J ends lost 1 base and 2 bases respectively, with 15 bases between them. Germline V CDR1 and CDR2: SGHTA, FQGNSA. The CDR3 here is CASSLGDRSVPYEQYF. Written as DNA, the CDR3 is TGTGCCAGCAGCTTAGGCGACAGGTCCGTTCCCTACGAGCAGTACTTC.

The chain couples TRBV27 to TRBJ1-2; D gene unclear. The CDR3 has 13 amino acids. V shed 6 bases and J shed 6 bases, with 14 bases lying between them. Germline V gene data show CDR1 as MNHEY and CDR2 as SMNVEV (reference sequence). The CDR3, as DNA: TGTGCCAGCAGAGACGGAGGTTGGGATGGCTACACCTTC. Translated, it gives CASRDGGWDGYTF.

The gene calls are TRBV4-2 and TRBJ1-4; the match to TRBD1 covers 7 bases. Per the germline V gene, CDR1 is LGHNA and CDR2 is YNFKEQ. The junction had 9 bases not matched to a gene; V was cut back by 3 bases and J by 8 bases. The CDR3 loop spans 15 amino acids. The CDR3 DNA is TGTGCCAGCAGCCATCTAGGGGGCCGAGAAGAAAAACTGTTTTTT. Protein product: CASSHLGGREEKLFF.

Only a few counts were recorded for this clone. This chain connects TRBV5-1 to TRBJ1-4, with TRBD1 identical over 9 bases. CDR1 is SGHRS and CDR2 is YFSETQ in the germline V gene. CDR3 size: 16 residues. The V gene end was trimmed by 5 bases and the J gene end by 5 bases; junction bases not matched to a gene: 10. CDR3 region: CASRTDGDRANEKLFF. CDR3 bases: TGCGCCAGCAGGACGGACGGGGACAGGGCAAATGAAAAACTGTTTTTT.

This rearrangement joins TRBV2 to TRBJ1-1; tentative D call: TRBD1 (5 bases). Germline CDR1 is SNHLY and CDR2 is FYNNEI. The CDR3 is 13 amino acids. Trimming took off 6 bases at V and 0 bases at J, with 8 bases between the two ends. The chain's CDR3 is CASRGGMNTEAFF. In nucleotides, the CDR3 is TGTGCCAGCAGGGGGGGAATGAACACTGAAGCTTTCTTT.

This rearrangement joins TRBV19 to TRBJ1-2; tentatively, D is TRBD1 (5 bases). The V gene lost 6 bases and the J gene lost 1 base, with 15 bases spanning the gap. CDR3 length equals 15 residues. Germline values: CDR1 LNHDA, CDR2 SQIVND (reference sequence). The CDR3: CASRPSQGYNYGYTF. CDR3 coding DNA: TGTGCCAGTAGACCTAGTCAGGGTTATAACTATGGCTACACCTTC. The complete variable domain, with remaining parts taken from reference TRBV19 and TRBJ1-2, reads DGGITQSPKYLFRKEGQNVTLSCEQNLNHDAMYWYRQDPGQGLRLIYYSQIVNDFQKGDIAEGYSVSREKKESFPLTVTSAQKNPTAFYLCASRPSQGYNYGYTFGSGTRLTVV.